Shown below are 10 T cell receptor beta chains from a single sample sequenced in a study of cytomegalovirus exposure and HLA in healthy donors. The PCR employed 60 Vbeta primers together with 13 Jbeta primers. Clones were read by immunoSEQ multiplex PCR, and TCRdb kept only the in-frame ones, dropping some. The sample shows 150,000 to 200,000 clones, approximately 67% of them seen only once. The sequenced sample consisted of PBMCs. The receptors shown here come from a man aged 40-49 years in good health and CMV-seronegative.

This clone was seen only once. The V gene is TRBV30, the J gene TRBJ2-7, with TRBD1 matching 7 bases. Germline V gene lookup returns CDR1 GTSNPN and CDR2 SVGIG (reference sequence). Trimming removed 6 bases from V and 3 bases from J; junction bases left unmatched: 5. The CDR3 runs to 12 residues. The CDR3, as DNA: TGTGCCTGTCAGGGACAGAACTACGAGCAGTACTTC. Amino acid sequence: CACQGQNYEQYF.

This clone was recorded once. This chain links TRBV7-9 with TRBJ2-2; D remains ambiguous. V was cut by 3 bases and J by 2 bases, with 16 bases left in between. Germline assignment: CDR1 SEHNR and CDR2 FQNEAQ (reference sequence). The CDR3 is made up of 17 amino acids. The chain's CDR3 is CASSFPPRQANTGELFF. The CDR3 DNA follows: TGTGCCAGCAGCTTCCCCCCCCGGCAGGCAAACACCGGGGAGCTGTTTTTT.

This chain connects TRBV11-1 to TRBJ2-7; 11 bases are a match to TRBD2. CDR1 SGHAT and CDR2 FQDESV come from the germline V gene (reference sequence). The CDR3 spans 16 residues. V gave up 6 bases and J gave up 2 bases; unmatched junction bases: 9. CDR3 residues: CASSSISGRGTYEQYF. CDR3 in DNA: TGTGCCAGCAGTTCAATTAGCGGGAGGGGTACCTACGAGCAGTACTTC.

The chain has TRBV27 and TRBJ1-2; D unclear. Per germline, CDR1 MNHEY and CDR2 SMNVEV (reference sequence). The V end lost 1 base, the J end lost 6 bases, and 18 bases lay between the germline ends. The CDR3 extends over 16 amino acids. CDR3 amino acids: CASSLYRGVRQDGYTF. Here the CDR3 DNA reads TGTGCCAGCAGTTTATATCGCGGGGTGAGGCAGGATGGCTACACCTTC.

The V gene is TRBV30, the J gene TRBJ2-1; TRBD2 might be the D (7 bases). The ends were cut back, 3 bases at V and 6 bases at J, with 15 bases in the middle. Germline V gene sequence: CDR1 GTSNPN, CDR2 SVGIG (reference sequence). The CDR3 consists of 14 residues. The DNA of the CDR3 is TGTGCCTGGAGCCCAGGGGACTATATCAATGAGCAGTTCTTC. This translates into CAWSPGDYINEQFF.

A few counts support this clone. The V gene is TRBV5-1, the J gene TRBJ2-2; D gene ambiguous. This CDR3 contains 14 residues. CDR1 SGHRS and CDR2 YFSETQ come from the germline V gene. Trimming removed 3 bases from V and 3 bases from J, with 9 bases in between. Here the CDR3 reads CASSSGFDTGELFF. The CDR3 coding sequence is TGCGCCAGCAGCTCAGGCTTTGACACCGGGGAGCTGTTTTTT.

The chain employs TRBV30 and TRBJ2-7, with 10 bases that match TRBD1. The V gene end was trimmed by 2 bases and the J gene end by 4 bases; junction bases not matched to a gene: 2. CDR3 length equals 13 residues. The germline V gene has CDR1 GTSNPN and CDR2 SVGIG (reference sequence). DNA for the CDR3: TGTGCCTGGAGTTGGACAGGGGGATACGAGCAGTACTTC. Protein sequence: CAWSWTGGYEQYF.

The chain links TRBV14 to TRBJ2-7; 8 bases line up with TRBD1. This CDR3 comprises 13 residues. The ends lost 6 bases at V and 5 bases at J; junction bases unmatched: 6. Germline V gene lookup returns CDR1 SGHDN and CDR2 FVKESK. The CDR3 loop is CASRQTGVDEQYF. Written as DNA, the CDR3 is TGTGCCAGCAGACAGACAGGGGTTGACGAGCAGTACTTC.

V gene TRBV21-1 combines with J gene TRBJ2-7; whether TRBD2, the table's D call, matches the DNA was not checked. TRBV21-1 is assigned pseudogene status. The length of the CDR3 is 13 residues. CDR3 region: CASSKVETYEQYF. CDR3 nucleotides: TGTGCCAGCAGCAAAGTAGAGACCTACGAGCAGTACTTC.

The chain combines TRBV11-2 with TRBJ1-1; D remains ambiguous. Per the germline V gene, CDR1 is SGHAT and CDR2 is FQNNGV. CDR3 length: 15 amino acids. V gave up 2 bases and J gave up 5 bases, with 15 bases separating them. CDR3 region: CASSLTGESWTEAFF. In DNA form, the CDR3 reads TGTGCCAGCAGCTTAACCGGGGAGTCTTGGACTGAAGCTTTCTTT.